These T cell receptor beta chains were read from a single sample in a study of brain T cells in children with intractable seizures. The assay was immunoSEQ multiplex PCR, and TCRdb's table has in-frame clones only and misses some. The table lists about 340,000 clones, roughly 92% of them singletons. Sample: peripheral blood, taken about 5 months after surgery. The source is a boy under two years old with tuberous sclerosis and intractable seizures. The CDR3 runs from the conserved cysteine through the conserved F or W. Size is omitted from some rows. Given values are once, few, many or a class for expanded clones.

j_call,clone_size,cdr3_length,v_call,cdr3_aa
TRBJ2-7,.,15,TRBV24-1,CATSEGTGDEYEQYF
TRBJ1-2,once,15,TRBV6-5,CASRPVGEGGYGYTF
TRBJ1-2,.,16,TRBV15,CATSRDQGVRFDGYTF
TRBJ1-1,.,16,TRBV15,CATSRVQGTPNTEAFF
TRBJ1-5,.,15,TRBV6-1,CASSDQGQGNQPQHF
TRBJ2-5,.,14,TRBV11-3,CASRPRPNQETQYF
TRBJ2-3,.,15,TRBV5-1,CASSSLQGATDTQYF
TRBJ1-1,.,14,TRBV20-1,CSASSAGVDTEAFF
TRBJ2-3,once,14,TRBV30,CAWEGGTVLDTQYF
TRBJ2-3,.,15,TRBV6-1,CASSERAPSTDTQYF
TRBJ2-4,.,17,TRBV7-2,CASSLARGVVAKNIQYF
TRBJ1-5,few,18,TRBV2,CASSEADIGGRSNQPQHF
TRBJ2-2,.,18,TRBV5-1,CASSTVQAGTVGPGELFF
TRBJ2-7,.,12,TRBV20-1,CSASGTSYEQYF
TRBJ2-7,once,17,TRBV3-1/TRBV3-2,CASSQDTGLWGSYEQYF
TRBJ2-1,.,14,TRBV6-5,CASSQDGVYNEQFF
TRBJ2-5,.,13,TRBV29-1,CSAVGGGQETQYF
TRBJ1-5,.,16,TRBV18,CASSPPEQGPDQPQHF
TRBJ2-3,.,11,TRBV12-3/TRBV12-4,CASSSGNTQYF
TRBJ1-1,.,14,TRBV7-6,CASSPRGPGTEAFF
TRBJ1-5,.,16,TRBV24-1,CATSPSGGVSNQPQHF
TRBJ1-6,.,13,TRBV25-1,CASSDRRNSPLHF
TRBJ2-1,.,14,TRBV11-3,CASSSGTFYNEQFF
TRBJ1-2,once,12,TRBV18,CASSLPGGGYTF
TRBJ1-5,.,13,TRBV6-5,CASSYEVGQPQHF
TRBJ1-2,.,19,TRBV4-2,CASSQDLLTEGGQEGGYTF
TRBJ2-3,.,15,TRBV19,CASSRLAASTDTQYF
TRBJ2-1,.,15,TRBV6-5,CASSWSRGEHNEQFF
TRBJ1-4,.,15,TRBV6-1,CASSEVRQGNEKLFF
TRBJ1-2,.,14,TRBV5-1,CASSPDLTGNGYTF
TRBJ2-7,.,14,TRBV7-9,CASSLLDATYEQYF
TRBJ2-7,.,23,TRBV2,CASGETPLAGVFFPPRRSAGQYF
TRBJ1-1,.,13,TRBV30,CAWSPVMNTEAFF
TRBJ1-2,.,16,TRBV29-1,CSVDNWQTGGIYGYTF
TRBJ2-7,.,14,TRBV5-6,CASSRTGTAYEQYF
TRBJ2-7,.,15,TRBV6-5,CASSQSGLASYEQYF
TRBJ1-5,few,13,TRBV30,CACKGSSNQPQHF
TRBJ1-4,.,13,TRBV5-1,CASSKRWGEKLFF
TRBJ2-6,.,17,TRBV21-1,CASSKSRGHRGANVLTF
TRBJ1-1,.,14,TRBV7-9,CASSPRGPNTEAFF
TRBJ2-3,.,15,TRBV19,CASSKGVGGRDTQYF
TRBJ1-2,.,15,TRBV7-9,CASSLGPQGGYGYTF